This record covers a single TCR beta chain. CDR3 length: 17 residues. V lost 1 base and J 0 bases, leaving 15 bases between the germline ends. Germline values: CDR1 SGHTA, CDR2 FQGNSA. The data stem from a study of TIL therapy for anti-PD-1-resistant metastatic lung cancer. The libraries were made with immunoSEQ v3. Libraries were sequenced to 2 million to 2.5 million read pairs (survey) or roughly 4.5-6.5 million (deep). Produced via immunoSEQ multiplex PCR; TCRdb's table is partial and in-frame only. The data hold 35,000 to 55,000 clones, with 65% to 80% observed a single time. Time point denoted: pre-treatment sample, taken before nivolumab and TIL therapy.

This material consisted of blood, taken at baseline. This receptor was identified in a man in his 70s with non-small cell lung cancer. This chain uses TRBV7-2 with TRBJ1-2; a possible D gene is TRBD1 (5 bases). The CDR3: CASSLGGVLGANYGYTF. The CDR3 nucleotides read TGTGCCAGCAGCTTAGGGGGGGTACTAGGAGCTAACTATGGCTACACCTTC.